One sample yielded the 23 T cell receptor beta chains listed below, sequenced in a study of blood T cell repertoires in COVID-19. Generated by immunoSEQ multiplex PCR, the TCRdb table keeps only in-frame clones and is missing some. The data show about 230,000 clones, with 65% to 90% seen just once and approximately 10% held by the top ten. The sample was peripheral blood. The source of these receptors is a man aged 50-59 years with COVID-19, enrolled during active disease.

The chain couples TRBV19 to TRBJ1-6, with TRBD1 identical over 9 bases. The V segment lost 7 bases and the J segment 7 bases; nucleotides outside the gene matches: 5. The V gene's germline CDR1 is LNHDA and CDR2 SQIVND (reference sequence). The CDR3 runs 14 residues. The CDR3 protein is CASTTGTGNSPLHF. CDR3 coding DNA: TGTGCCAGTACTACCGGGACAGGGAATTCACCCCTCCACTTT.

The chain employs TRBV6-2 or TRBV6-3 and TRBJ1-1, with a weak D call TRBD1 (5 bases). The V and J ends lost 0 bases and 2 bases respectively, with 10 bases between them. Looked up from germline, CDR1 is MNHEY and CDR2 is SVGEGT. The CDR3 length is 15 residues. DNA for the CDR3: TGTGCCAGCAGTTACTCGAATCAGGGTAACACTGAAGCTTTCTTT. Protein sequence: CASSYSNQGNTEAFF.

This sequence joins TRBV5-1 and TRBJ2-1, with D possibly TRBD2 on 6 matching bases. V lost 4 bases and J 5 bases, leaving 16 bases between the germline ends. There are 15 residues in the CDR3. CDR1 and CDR2 from the germline V gene are SGHRS and YFSETQ. CDR3 region: CASSLEGRGNNEQFF. The CDR3 nucleotides read TGCGCCAGCAGCCTGGAGGGCCGGGGAAACAATGAGCAGTTCTTC.

In its sample, this clone was seen once. CDR3 DNA: TGTGCCAGTAGCCCGCCCGGGTGGCATCAGCCCCAGCATTTT. This encodes CASSPPGWHQPQHF. This chain connects TRBV19 to TRBJ1-5, with D uncertain. V was cut by 6 bases and J by 5 bases, with 14 bases left in between. This CDR3 has 14 amino acids. Germline V CDR1 and CDR2: LNHDA, SQIVND (reference sequence).

This clone was seen only a few times. The chain links TRBV19 to TRBJ2-5, with TRBD2 as a possible D gene (6 bases). Germline V gives CDR1 LNHDA, CDR2 SQIVND (reference sequence). The CDR3 runs to 13 residues. Between the trimmed V and J ends, which lost 5 bases and 1 base, there was a span of 8 bases. The CDR3 loop reads CASSRDFQETQYF. CDR3 nucleotide sequence: TGTGCCAGTAGTCGGGACTTCCAAGAGACCCAGTACTTC.

V and J are TRBV9 and TRBJ2-2; 7 bases are a match to TRBD2. Germline V lookup: CDR1 SGDLS, CDR2 YYNGEE. J gave up 0 bases and V 4 bases, and 9 bases lay outside the gene matches. This CDR3 contains 17 residues. CDR3 protein: CASSPKERGANTGELFF. CDR3 nucleotides: TGTGCCAGCAGCCCCAAGGAGCGGGGTGCGAACACCGGGGAGCTGTTTTTT.

The V gene is TRBV14, the J gene TRBJ2-3; D perhaps matches TRBD2 (6 bases). CDR3 length: 15 residues. V was pared by 1 base and J by 1 base, with 9 bases between. Germline V gene sequence: CDR1 SGHDN, CDR2 FVKESK. The CDR3 region has the DNA TGTGCCAGCAGCCAAGTCGGGGGTGGCACAGATACGCAGTATTTT. This sequence encodes CASSQVGGGTDTQYF.

The J gene is TRBJ2-1, the V gene TRBV19, with 9 bases fitting TRBD2. The CDR3 sequence is 16 residues long. CDR1 LNHDA and CDR2 SQIVND come from the germline V gene (reference sequence). With 3 bases clipped from V and 6 bases from J, the junction kept 9 bases outside the gene matches. For the CDR3, the DNA is TGTGCCAGTAGTATGCGCGGGAGGGCCTCGGCCAATGAGCAGTTCTTC. Protein: CASSMRGRASANEQFF.

The J gene is TRBJ2-7, the V gene TRBV11-3; 8 bases agree with TRBD2. The germline V gene has CDR1 SGHNT and CDR2 YENEEA. Losses at the gene ends were 0 bases for V and 5 bases for J; bases not matched to a gene: 6. The CDR3 is 15 amino acids. This CDR3 reads CASSLEAGGHNEQYF. The CDR3 nucleotides read TGTGCCAGCAGCTTAGAGGCGGGAGGTCACAACGAGCAGTACTTC. The full variable domain, completed using reference TRBV11-3 and TRBJ2-7, is EAGVVQSPRYKIIEKKQPVAFWCNPISGHNTLYWYLQNLGQGPELLIRYENEEAVDDSQLPKDRFSAERLKGVDSTLKIQPAELGDSAVYLCASSLEAGGHNEQYFGPGTRLTVT.

The chain employs TRBV6-1 and TRBJ1-2, with TRBD1 as a possible D gene (6 bases). Germline loops: CDR1 MNHNS, CDR2 SASEGT. The CDR3 totals 15 residues. V dropped 2 bases and J dropped 2 bases, with 12 bases sitting between them. CDR3 sequence (DNA): TGTGCCAGCAGTGAAAACAGGGTGAACAACTATGGCTACACCTTC. Translation: CASSENRVNNYGYTF.

This clone came up a few times. The chain has TRBV30 and TRBJ1-1, with D perhaps matching TRBD1 (5 bases). V was cut by 0 bases and J by 3 bases, with 8 bases left in between. This CDR3 spans 13 amino acids. The germline CDR1 and CDR2 sequences are GTSNPN and SVGIG (reference sequence). CDR3 nucleotides: TGTGCCTGGAGTGTCAGGGCGGACACTGAAGCTTTCTTT. This codes for CAWSVRADTEAFF.

This chain links TRBV4-1 with TRBJ2-1; 8 bases are a match to TRBD2. V lost 3 bases to trimming and J lost 10 bases; unmatched junction nucleotides: 14. Germline V gene lookup returns CDR1 MGHRA and CDR2 YSYEKL. This CDR3 is 16 amino acids long. CDR3 bases: TGCGCCAGCAGCCAGCCTACTAGCGGAGCCGCCCGGGAGCAGTTCTTC. This translates into CASSQPTSGAAREQFF.

CDR3 loop: CASISGGVTEAFF. The CDR3 bases are TGTGCCAGCATATCGGGGGGGGTCACTGAAGCTTTCTTT. The genes are TRBV2 and TRBJ1-1, with D perhaps matching TRBD1 (5 bases). The V gene lost 7 bases and the J gene lost 4 bases, with 13 bases spanning the gap. Germline CDR1 SNHLY, CDR2 FYNNEI. The CDR3 length is 13 residues.

The rearrangement joins TRBV6-1 to TRBJ2-3, with unresolved D. CDR1 is MNHNS and CDR2 is SASEGT in the germline V gene. The length of the CDR3 is 14 residues. V shed 2 bases and J shed 5 bases, with 11 bases lying between them. This CDR3 reads CASSERAVRDTQYF. The CDR3, as DNA: TGTGCCAGCAGTGAACGCGCGGTTCGAGATACGCAGTATTTT.

V and J are TRBV5-1 and TRBJ2-1; possible D gene TRBD1, 5 bases. The CDR3 is 15 amino acids. The germline V gene encodes CDR1 SGHRS and CDR2 YFSETQ. Trimming removed 1 base from V and 5 bases from J, with 13 bases in between. CDR3 in amino acids: CASSLSQGTNNEQFF. DNA of the CDR3: TGCGCCAGCAGCTTGAGTCAGGGTACGAACAATGAGCAGTTCTTC. Drawing the rest from reference TRBV5-1 and TRBJ2-1, the complete variable domain is KAGVTQTPRYLIKTRGQQVTLSCSPISGHRSVSWYQQTPGQGLQFLFEYFSETQRNKGNFPGRFSGRQFSNSRSEMNVSTLELGDSALYLCASSLSQGTNNEQFFGPGTRLTVL.

The chain recombines TRBV9 with TRBJ1-4, with TRBD1 identical over 7 bases. CDR3 length: 16 residues. The germline gives CDR1 SGDLS, CDR2 YYNGEE. V gave up 0 bases and J gave up 5 bases; unmatched junction bases: 7. CDR3 loop: CASSVGGRDRNEKLFF. For the CDR3, the DNA is TGTGCCAGCAGCGTAGGGGGCCGGGACAGAAATGAAAAACTGTTTTTT.

The chain uses TRBV5-4 and TRBJ2-7, with D perhaps matching TRBD2 (5 bases). From germline, CDR1 is SGHNT and CDR2 YYREEE (reference sequence). Trimming pared 1 base from V and 5 bases from J, leaving 10 bases between. The CDR3 is 13 residues long. CDR3 in DNA: TGTGCCAGCAGCTTGAGAGGGTCTAACGAGCAGTACTTC. This sequence encodes CASSLRGSNEQYF. Using reference TRBV5-4 and TRBJ2-7 for the parts outside the CDR3, the full variable domain is ETGVTQSPTHLIKTRGQQVTLRCSSQSGHNTVSWYQQALGQGPQFIFQYYREEENGRGNFPPRFSGLQFPNYSSELNVNALELDDSALYLCASSLRGSNEQYFGPGTRLTVT.

This chain links TRBV19 with TRBJ2-7; 13 bases fit TRBD2. Germline CDR1 is LNHDA and CDR2 is SQIVND (reference sequence). V shed 1 base, J shed 6 bases, and the junction held 3 bases outside the gene matches. This CDR3 is built from 15 residues. The CDR3: CASSIGLAGGGEQYF. CDR3 nucleotide sequence: TGTGCCAGTAGTATAGGACTAGCGGGAGGCGGCGAGCAGTACTTC.

The rearrangement joins TRBV7-2 to TRBJ2-2; possibly TRBD1 for D (5 bases). In germline, CDR1 is SGHTA, CDR2 FQGNSA. This CDR3 is built from 14 residues. V lost 6 bases, J lost 1 base, and 9 bases lay in between. The CDR3 spells CASRPGQNTGELFF. The CDR3 DNA reads as TGTGCCAGCAGACCAGGACAGAACACCGGGGAGCTGTTTTTT.

This clone has just one count. J is TRBJ2-1 and V is TRBV10-3; 7 bases line up with TRBD1. In germline, CDR1 is ENHRY, CDR2 SYGVKD. CDR3 length: 18 residues. V shed 0 bases, J shed 3 bases, and the junction held 11 bases outside the gene matches. The CDR3 region has the DNA TGTGCCATCAGTGAGTCTCGGGTAGACAGGGTGATCTACAATGAGCAGTTCTTC. This gives the protein CAISESRVDRVIYNEQFF.

The table lists this clone with a count of one. This chain links TRBV28 with TRBJ2-1; unclear D gene. The germline V gene encodes CDR1 MDHEN and CDR2 SYDVKM. The V end was cut by 3 bases, the J end by 7 bases, with 13 bases between. The CDR3 contains 14 residues. CDR3 DNA sequence: TGTGCCAGCAGTTTGGCTTTTTTCGGGAATGAGCAGTTCTTC. Residues: CASSLAFFGNEQFF.

Concerning this clone: This same CDR3 is encoded by further DNA sequences in the sample. The chain has TRBV10-3 and TRBJ2-3, with 14 bases lining up with TRBD2. The germline V gene encodes CDR1 ENHRY and CDR2 SYGVKD. J gave up 3 bases and V 6 bases, and 2 bases lay outside the gene matches. The CDR3 has 15 amino acids. This chain's CDR3 is CAISGTSGRTDTQYF. DNA for the CDR3: TGTGCCATCAGCGGGACTAGCGGGAGAACAGATACGCAGTATTTT.

This clone came up once. The chain uses TRBV28 and TRBJ1-1, with TRBD1 matching 8 bases. The CDR3 has 16 residues. With 5 bases clipped from V and 4 bases from J, the junction kept 12 bases outside the gene matches. Germline-derived CDR1 and CDR2 are MDHEN and SYDVKM. CDR3 loop: CASSKGQGALGTEAFF. The CDR3 region has the DNA TGTGCCAGCAGTAAGGGGCAGGGGGCCTTGGGCACTGAAGCTTTCTTT.